A selection of T cell receptor beta chains follows, all from one sample in a study of blood T cells in healthy people across ages. TCRdb reprocessed the 5' RACE reads with MiXCR, giving one entry per CDR3 protein. The sample has about 930,000 distinct CDR3 sequences; about 28% are singletons. These data are also associated with another study on T cells of mothers and their children.

Input material: blood. These receptor sequences come from a woman aged 40 to 50 in good health. The CDR3 runs from the conserved cysteine through the conserved F or W. Fields, in order: CDR3 protein, D gene, J gene, V gene. D genes are given only for firm matches.

CASSTLDREGQAFF,TRBD1,TRBJ1-1,TRBV5-1
CASSFSGGHTDTQYF,TRBD2,TRBJ2-3,TRBV12-3/TRBV12-4
CSVADRVGYEQYF,NA,TRBJ2-7,TRBV29-1
CASSPSGLALQETQYF,TRBD2,TRBJ2-5,TRBV5-4
CAWILGLNEQFF,NA,TRBJ2-1,TRBV30
CASSSRGVKTQYF,NA,TRBJ2-5,TRBV28
CASSLKLQGSGNTVYF,NA,TRBJ1-3,TRBV5-1
CATSGSATLNQPQHF,NA,TRBJ1-5,TRBV15
CASSQSRSTEAFF,NA,TRBJ1-1,TRBV4-1
CASSVAARGGSYEQYF,TRBD2,TRBJ2-7,TRBV9
CASSLSPTGAEQFF,NA,TRBJ2-1,TRBV7-2
CASSPLTGYPANEQYF,TRBD1,TRBJ2-4,TRBV12-3/TRBV12-4
CASSQPEVLRRGFAKNIQYF,NA,TRBJ2-4,TRBV3-1
CSARDSAGGSYNEQYF,TRBD1,NA,TRBV20-1
CASSQGYGSPLHF,NA,TRBJ1-6,TRBV14
CASSRPRTGWGYTF,TRBD1,TRBJ1-2,TRBV28
CASPSGLAGLADTQYF,TRBD2,TRBJ2-3,TRBV25-1
CASSTQIYEQYF,NA,NA,TRBV7-2
CASSEGGELGTEYF,NA,TRBJ2-5,TRBV2
CASTDRTPGNTEAFF,NA,TRBJ1-1,TRBV25-1
CASSSPLEQETQYF,NA,TRBJ2-5,TRBV5-1
CASSLADRGSTEAFF,TRBD1,TRBJ1-1,TRBV5-6
CASSLDDGYEQFF,NA,TRBJ2-1,TRBV7-6
CASRISGGTGAFF,NA,TRBJ1-1,TRBV27
CASSPTGGAGYNEQFF,NA,TRBJ2-1,TRBV9
CASSLAVGRDYGYTF,NA,TRBJ1-2,TRBV5-1
CSARPIGGGTEAFF,NA,TRBJ1-1,TRBV20-1
CSASKSGTGADTQYF,TRBD1,TRBJ2-3,TRBV20-1
CASRALGGGYNEQFF,TRBD2,TRBJ2-1,TRBV2
CSAPNRGTEKLFF,TRBD1,TRBJ1-4,TRBV20-1
CASSFRVSTDTQYF,NA,TRBJ2-3,TRBV12-3/TRBV12-4
CASSLESEGAYEQYF,NA,TRBJ2-7,TRBV7-9
CASSGVLRETQYF,NA,TRBJ2-5,TRBV6-2/TRBV6-3
CASRLASGGLFYGQYF,TRBD2,TRBJ2-7,TRBV7-2
CASSLGTALGNEQFF,NA,TRBJ2-1,TRBV5-1
CSVESPHETNSPLHF,NA,TRBJ1-6,TRBV29-1
CASSLGAQTYGYTF,NA,TRBJ1-2,TRBV11-2
CSVAGVPYNEQFF,NA,TRBJ2-1,TRBV29-1
CSARDRVLSSYEQYF,NA,TRBJ2-7,TRBV20-1
CASSPGGLAGETQYF,NA,TRBJ2-5,TRBV28
CASKRLDEKLFF,NA,TRBJ1-4,TRBV12-3/TRBV12-4
CASTWTGWFFDSPLHF,TRBD1,TRBJ1-6,TRBV5-1
CANSLGGTGNQPQHF,TRBD1,TRBJ1-5,TRBV5-1
CTSSKSSGAQETQYF,NA,TRBJ2-5,TRBV28
CAFGTGGLNTEAFF,TRBD1,TRBJ1-1,TRBV30
CASSYVTAEAFF,NA,TRBJ1-1,TRBV6-2/TRBV6-3
CATSDLSKTDEQFF,NA,TRBJ2-1,TRBV24-1
CASSFQQLYNSPLHF,NA,TRBJ1-6,TRBV5-1
CASNSMTGGAFF,TRBD1,TRBJ1-1,TRBV3-1
CASSPTKDRGSSYNSPLHF,NA,TRBJ1-6,TRBV7-2
CASRLTSGGADTQYF,TRBD2,TRBJ2-3,TRBV28
CASSLSPTGRDEQYF,NA,TRBJ2-7,TRBV27
CSASTKQGHTEAFF,NA,TRBJ1-1,TRBV20-1
CASSFITGDQETQYF,TRBD1,TRBJ2-5,TRBV7-9
CASSLEDIHSTDTQYF,NA,TRBJ2-3,TRBV11-2
CASSLTVGEKLFF,NA,TRBJ1-4,TRBV7-9
CAGSLTPGVPYNEQFF,NA,TRBJ2-1,TRBV7-3
CASSFKAGGQPQHF,TRBD1,TRBJ1-5,TRBV28